This T cell receptor beta chain was documented in a study of T cell changes during pregnancy in multiple sclerosis. TCRdb's copy holds only in-frame clones and misses some; the assay was immunoSEQ multiplex PCR. The top ten hold 0.39% of the sample, which has tens of thousands of clones, 80% to 95% seen once. The CDR3 contains 13 residues. The germline V gene encodes CDR1 LNHDA and CDR2 SQIVND (reference sequence). V lost 5 bases, J lost 7 bases, and 12 bases lay in between. This clone was picked up a small number of times. Material: CD4+ T cells from peripheral blood mononuclear cells, obtained after pregnancy. The chain is built from TRBV19 and TRBJ1-5; a weak D match, TRBD1 (6 bases). The receptor comes from a female donor with multiple sclerosis, enrolled in a pregnancy study. This chain's CDR3 is CASSLGGWQPQHF. The CDR3 DNA sequence: TGTGCCAGTAGTCTTGGGGGCTGGCAGCCCCAGCATTTT. The whole variable domain, remainder taken from reference TRBV19 and TRBJ1-5, is DGGITQSPKYLFRKEGQNVTLSCEQNLNHDAMYWYRQDPGQGLRLIYYSQIVNDFQKGDIAEGYSVSREKKESFPLTVTSAQKNPTAFYLCASSLGGWQPQHFGDGTRLSIL.